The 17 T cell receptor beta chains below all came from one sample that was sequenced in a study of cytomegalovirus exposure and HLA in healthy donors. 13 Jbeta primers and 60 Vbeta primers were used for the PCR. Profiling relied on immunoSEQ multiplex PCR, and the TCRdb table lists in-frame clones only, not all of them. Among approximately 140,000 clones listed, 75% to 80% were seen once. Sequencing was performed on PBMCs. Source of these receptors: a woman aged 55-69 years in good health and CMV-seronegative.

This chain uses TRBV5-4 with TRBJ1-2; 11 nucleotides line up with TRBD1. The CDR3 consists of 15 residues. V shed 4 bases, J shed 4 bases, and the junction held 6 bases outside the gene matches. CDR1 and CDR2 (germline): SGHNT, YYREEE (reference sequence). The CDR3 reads CASSGQGARVYGYTF. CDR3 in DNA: TGTGCCAGCAGCGGACAGGGGGCGCGGGTCTATGGCTACACCTTC.

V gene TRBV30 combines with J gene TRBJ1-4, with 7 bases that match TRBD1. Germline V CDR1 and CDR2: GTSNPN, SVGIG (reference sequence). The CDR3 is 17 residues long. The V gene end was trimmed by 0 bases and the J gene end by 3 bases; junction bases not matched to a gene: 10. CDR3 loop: CAWSVGRVGTANEKLFF. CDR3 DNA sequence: TGTGCCTGGAGTGTAGGGAGAGTAGGGACAGCTAATGAAAAACTGTTTTTT.

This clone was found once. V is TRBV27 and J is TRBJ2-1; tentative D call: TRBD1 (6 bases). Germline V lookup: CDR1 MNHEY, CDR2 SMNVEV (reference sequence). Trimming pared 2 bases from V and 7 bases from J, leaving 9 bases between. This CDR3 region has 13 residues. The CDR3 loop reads CASSLDRWNEQFF. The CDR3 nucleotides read TGTGCCAGCAGTTTAGACAGGTGGAATGAGCAGTTCTTC.

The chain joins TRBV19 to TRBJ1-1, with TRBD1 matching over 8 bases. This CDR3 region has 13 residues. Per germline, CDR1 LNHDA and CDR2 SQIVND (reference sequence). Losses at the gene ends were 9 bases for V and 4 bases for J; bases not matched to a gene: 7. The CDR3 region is CASLGQGATEAFF. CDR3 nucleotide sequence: TGTGCCAGCCTTGGGCAGGGGGCCACTGAAGCTTTCTTT.

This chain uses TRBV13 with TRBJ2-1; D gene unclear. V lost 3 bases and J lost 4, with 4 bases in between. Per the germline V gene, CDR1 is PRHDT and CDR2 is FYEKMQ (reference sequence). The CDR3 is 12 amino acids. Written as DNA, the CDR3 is TGTGCCAGCAGCTTCAGATACAATGAGCAGTTCTTC. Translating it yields CASSFRYNEQFF.

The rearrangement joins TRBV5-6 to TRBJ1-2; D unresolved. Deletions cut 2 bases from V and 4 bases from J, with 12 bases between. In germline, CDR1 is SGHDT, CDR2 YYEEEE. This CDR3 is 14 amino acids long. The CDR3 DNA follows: TGTGCCAGCAGCTTATTGGCGGGCGGCTATGGCTACACCTTC. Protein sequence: CASSLLAGGYGYTF.

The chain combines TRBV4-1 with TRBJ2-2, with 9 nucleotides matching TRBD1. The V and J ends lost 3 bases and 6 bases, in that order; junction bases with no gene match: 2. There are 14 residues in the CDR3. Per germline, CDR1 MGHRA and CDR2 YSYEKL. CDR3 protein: CASSQRTGAGELFF. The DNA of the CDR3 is TGCGCCAGCAGCCAGAGGACAGGGGCCGGGGAGCTGTTTTTT.

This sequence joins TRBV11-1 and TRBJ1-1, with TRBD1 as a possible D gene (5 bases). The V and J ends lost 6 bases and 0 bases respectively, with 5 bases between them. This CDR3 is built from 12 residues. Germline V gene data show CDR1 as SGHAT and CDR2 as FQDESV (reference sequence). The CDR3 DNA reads TGTGCCAGCAGAGGGGTGAACACTGAAGCTTTCTTT. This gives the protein CASRGVNTEAFF.

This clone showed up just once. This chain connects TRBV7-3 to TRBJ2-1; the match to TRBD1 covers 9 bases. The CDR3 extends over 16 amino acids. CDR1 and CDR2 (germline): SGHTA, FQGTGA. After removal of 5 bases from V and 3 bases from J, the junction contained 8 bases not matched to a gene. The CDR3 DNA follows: TGTGCCAGCAGCCCACAGGGGGCGGGGGTCTACAATGAGCAGTTCTTC. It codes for CASSPQGAGVYNEQFF.

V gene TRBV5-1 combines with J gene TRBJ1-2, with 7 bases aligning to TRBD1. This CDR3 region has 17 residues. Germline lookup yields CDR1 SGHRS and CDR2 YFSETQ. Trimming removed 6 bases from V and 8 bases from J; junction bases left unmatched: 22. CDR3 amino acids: CASTAGGTATTWGGYTF. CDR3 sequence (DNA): TGCGCCAGCACCGCGGGAGGGACAGCGACAACCTGGGGCGGCTACACCTTC.

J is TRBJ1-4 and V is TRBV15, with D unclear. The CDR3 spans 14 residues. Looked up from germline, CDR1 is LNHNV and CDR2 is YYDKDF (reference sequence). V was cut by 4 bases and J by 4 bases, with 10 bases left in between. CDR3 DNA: TGTGCCACCAGCAATCAGTACCTTAATGAAAAACTGTTTTTT. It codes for CATSNQYLNEKLFF. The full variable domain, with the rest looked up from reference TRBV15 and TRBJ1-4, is DAMVIQNPRYQVTQFGKPVTLSCSQTLNHNVMYWYQQKSSQAPKLLFHYYDKDFNNEADTPDNFQSRRPNTSFCFLDIRSPGLGDTAMYLCATSNQYLNEKLFFGSGTQLSVL.

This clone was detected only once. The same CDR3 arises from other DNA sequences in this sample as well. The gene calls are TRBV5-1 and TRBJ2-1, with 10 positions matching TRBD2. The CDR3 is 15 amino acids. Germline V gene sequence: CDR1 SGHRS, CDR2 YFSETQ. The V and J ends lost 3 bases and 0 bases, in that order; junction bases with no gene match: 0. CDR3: CASSSSGSSYNEQFF. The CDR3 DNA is TGCGCCAGCAGCTCTAGCGGGAGCTCCTACAATGAGCAGTTCTTC.

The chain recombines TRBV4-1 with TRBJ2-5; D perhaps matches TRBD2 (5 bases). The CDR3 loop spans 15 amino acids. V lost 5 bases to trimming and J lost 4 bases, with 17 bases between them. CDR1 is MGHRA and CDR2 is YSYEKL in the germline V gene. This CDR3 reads CASSFSRVAGETQYF. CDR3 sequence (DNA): TGCGCCAGCAGCTTTTCTCGGGTTGCGGGAGAGACCCAGTACTTC.

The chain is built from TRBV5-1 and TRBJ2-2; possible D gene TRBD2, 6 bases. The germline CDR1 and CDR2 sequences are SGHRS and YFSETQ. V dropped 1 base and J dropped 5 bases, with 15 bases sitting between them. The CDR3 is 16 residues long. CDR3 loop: CASSLRGDLGTGELFF. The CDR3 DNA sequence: TGCGCCAGCAGCTTGCGCGGGGACCTGGGGACCGGGGAGCTGTTTTTT.

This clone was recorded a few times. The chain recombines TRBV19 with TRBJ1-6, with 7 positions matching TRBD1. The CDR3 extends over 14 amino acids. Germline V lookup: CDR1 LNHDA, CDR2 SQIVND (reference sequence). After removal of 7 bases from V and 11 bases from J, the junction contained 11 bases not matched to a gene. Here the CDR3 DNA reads TGTGCCAGTACCCCAAGGGACAGTATCGCACCCCTCCACTTT. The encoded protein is CASTPRDSIAPLHF.

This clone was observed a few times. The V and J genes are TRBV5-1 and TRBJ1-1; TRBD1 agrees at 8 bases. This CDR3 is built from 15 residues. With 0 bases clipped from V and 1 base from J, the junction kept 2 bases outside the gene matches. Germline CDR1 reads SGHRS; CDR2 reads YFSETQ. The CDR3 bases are TGCGCCAGCAGCTTGGCCGGGACAGGGAACACTGAAGCTTTCTTT. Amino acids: CASSLAGTGNTEAFF.

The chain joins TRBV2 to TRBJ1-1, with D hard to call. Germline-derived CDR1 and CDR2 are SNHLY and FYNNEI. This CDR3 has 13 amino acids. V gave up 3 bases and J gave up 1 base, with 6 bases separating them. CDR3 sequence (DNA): TGTGCCAGCAGTGAGGGAGAGAACACTGAAGCTTTCTTT. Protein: CASSEGENTEAFF.